One and the same sample provided the 26 T cell receptor beta chains below, sequenced in a study of blood T cell repertoires in COVID-19. Clones were sequenced by immunoSEQ multiplex PCR, and TCRdb holds only the in-frame ones, with some missing. Of 130,000 or so clones in the sample, roughly 88% were seen once. Sequencing was performed on peripheral blood. The receptors derive from a man between 65 and 85 years old with active COVID-19.

This chain links TRBV24-1 with TRBJ2-2; TRBD2 matches 9 bases. This CDR3 spans 16 amino acids. V lost 10 bases to trimming and J lost 6 bases; unmatched junction nucleotides: 14. Per the germline V gene, CDR1 is KGHDR and CDR2 is SFDVKD. The CDR3 spells CATSPKGLAGAGELFF. The CDR3 nucleotides are TGTGCCACAAGTCCAAAGGGACTAGCTGGGGCCGGGGAGCTGTTTTTT.

V gene TRBV27 combines with J gene TRBJ1-5; D may be TRBD1 (6 bases). V lost 7 bases, J lost 2 bases, and 15 bases lay in between. This CDR3 is built from 15 residues. Germline V gene data show CDR1 as MNHEY and CDR2 as SMNVEV (reference sequence). The CDR3 loop is CASKGRGGGNQPQHF. The DNA of the CDR3 is TGTGCCAGCAAGGGTCGAGGGGGAGGCAATCAGCCCCAGCATTTT.

This clone was seen only once. This rearrangement joins TRBV3-1 (or the pseudogene TRBV3-2) to TRBJ1-1, with 8 bases lining up with TRBD1. CDR3 length equals 13 residues. Germline trimming cut 5 bases from V and 5 bases from J; bases unmatched to any gene: 4. Per germline, CDR1 LGHDT and CDR2 YNNKEL (reference sequence). This CDR3 reads CASSGTGITEAFF. CDR3 coding DNA: TGTGCCAGCAGCGGGACAGGAATAACTGAAGCTTTCTTT.

The chain uses TRBV29-1 and TRBJ2-2, with 8 bases identical to TRBD2. This CDR3 has 14 amino acids. Unmatched junction bases numbered 3, after V lost 1 base and J lost 5 bases. Per germline, CDR1 SQVTM and CDR2 ANQGSEA. The CDR3 loop reads CSVEGAGVTGELFF. DNA for the CDR3: TGCAGCGTTGAAGGAGCGGGAGTTACCGGGGAGCTGTTTTTT.

The rearrangement links TRBV29-1 to TRBJ1-1; D remains ambiguous. From germline, CDR1 is SQVTM and CDR2 ANQGSEA. The CDR3 contains 14 residues. With 1 base removed from V and 0 bases from J, the gap between germline ends came to 9 bases. The chain's CDR3 is CSVEGPQLNTEAFF. CDR3 nucleotide sequence: TGCAGCGTTGAAGGTCCGCAGTTGAACACTGAAGCTTTCTTT.

The J gene is TRBJ2-5, the V gene TRBV10-3; 9 bases agree with TRBD2. The J call is doubtful: the DNA matches TRBJ2-7 better. CDR3 length equals 15 residues. Germline lookup yields CDR1 ENHRY and CDR2 SYGVKD. CDR3 region: CAISGGTSSYYEQYF. The CDR3 region has the DNA TGTGCCATCAGTGGGGGGACTAGCAGCTACTACGAGCAGTACTTC.

The chain combines TRBV5-1 with TRBJ2-1, with 8 bases aligning to TRBD1. V was clipped by 1 base and J by 7 bases; unmatched bases: 7. Germline CDR1 is SGHRS and CDR2 is YFSETQ. CDR3 length: 15 residues. This chain's CDR3 is CASSLTGTGGNEQFF. CDR3 nucleotide sequence: TGCGCCAGCAGCTTGACGGGGACAGGCGGTAATGAGCAGTTCTTC.

The genes are TRBV3-1 (or the pseudogene TRBV3-2) and TRBJ1-1; D is undetermined. Germline loops: CDR1 LGHDT, CDR2 YNNKEL (reference sequence). Trimming removed 1 base at V and 4 bases at J, with 13 bases between. The CDR3 contains 15 residues. Here the CDR3 DNA reads TGTGCCAGCAGCCAAGTCATGGTCGGTGTCACTGAAGCTTTCTTT. Amino acids: CASSQVMVGVTEAFF.

The chain couples TRBV27 to TRBJ2-7; TRBD1 matches at 11 bases. The germline V gene encodes CDR1 MNHEY and CDR2 SMNVEV (reference sequence). The trim removed 5 bases at V and 4 bases at J, leaving 4 bases unmatched. The CDR3 is 14 residues long. Here the CDR3 DNA reads TGTGCCAGCAGTATAGGACAGGGGGCATACGAGCAGTACTTC. Translated, it gives CASSIGQGAYEQYF.

As for this clone: Other DNA sequences of this sample code for an identical CDR3. The genes are TRBV5-1 and TRBJ2-7; D ambiguous. This CDR3 has 13 residues. CDR1 is SGHRS and CDR2 is YFSETQ in the germline V gene. Trimming removed 3 bases from V and 0 bases from J, with 7 bases in between. The CDR3 coding sequence is TGCGCCAGCAGCTCCCCCTACTCCTACGAGCAGTACTTC. Residues: CASSSPYSYEQYF.

The V call is TRBV5-5, the J call TRBJ2-2, with 10 bases fitting TRBD1. CDR3 length: 16 residues. The trim removed 5 bases at V and 8 bases at J, leaving 12 bases unmatched. CDR1 is SGHKS and CDR2 is YYEKEE in the germline V gene (reference sequence). The CDR3 protein is CASSPTRDRGSGELFF. CDR3 DNA: TGTGCCAGCAGTCCGACTCGGGACAGGGGTTCTGGGGAGCTGTTTTTT.

This chain joins TRBV7-2 and TRBJ2-1, with D hard to call. The CDR3 length is 14 residues. The V gene's germline CDR1 is SGHTA and CDR2 FQGNSA. The germline V and J ends were trimmed by 5 bases and 7 bases, with 15 bases remaining between them. CDR3 bases: TGTGCCAGCAGCCCGTCACACTCTAGTAATGAGCAGTTCTTC. It translates to CASSPSHSSNEQFF. Drawing the rest from reference TRBV7-2 and TRBJ2-1, the complete variable domain is GAGVSQSPSNKVTEKGKDVELRCDPISGHTALYWYRQSLGQGLEFLIYFQGNSAPDKSGLPSDRFSAERTGGSVSTLTIQRTQQEDSAVYLCASSPSHSSNEQFFGPGTRLTVL.

The chain has TRBV6-2 or TRBV6-3 and TRBJ2-3; tentatively, D is TRBD1 (6 bases). This CDR3 contains 14 residues. The V end lost 6 bases, the J end lost 2 bases, and 12 bases lay between the germline ends. Germline assignment: CDR1 MNHEY and CDR2 SVGEGT. The chain's CDR3 is CASSPTGITDTQYF. DNA of the CDR3: TGTGCCAGCAGCCCAACAGGGATCACAGATACGCAGTATTTT.

The chain combines TRBV7-2 with TRBJ2-7, with D maybe TRBD2 (5 bases). Germline CDR1 and CDR2: SGHTA and FQGNSA. This CDR3 is built from 14 residues. V lost 2 bases and J 2 bases, leaving 10 bases between the germline ends. Here the CDR3 DNA reads TGTGCCAGCAGCTTACAACCCGGGACCTACGAGCAGTACTTC. This encodes CASSLQPGTYEQYF.

The chain carries TRBV18 and TRBJ2-2, with 7 bases lining up with TRBD2. This CDR3 has 16 residues. V lost 5 bases and J lost 0; bases outside the gene matches: 6. In germline, CDR1 is KGHSH, CDR2 LQKENI. CDR3 in DNA: TGTGCCAGCTCAGTACTAGCGAGAACGAACACCGGGGAGCTGTTTTTT. It translates to CASSVLARTNTGELFF.

The rearrangement links TRBV30 to TRBJ1-2, with 10 bases fitting TRBD1. CDR3 length: 14 amino acids. The V and J ends lost 3 bases and 3 bases, in that order; junction bases with no gene match: 4. The germline CDR1 and CDR2 sequences are GTSNPN and SVGIG (reference sequence). The CDR3 DNA follows: TGTGCCTGGAGGGGGACAGGGGTACACTATGGCTACACCTTC. It specifies CAWRGTGVHYGYTF.

V is TRBV7-2 and J is TRBJ2-2; 7 bases match TRBD1. Trimming cost V 5 bases and J 6 bases; bases outside gene matches: 9. Germline CDR1 is SGHTA and CDR2 is FQGNSA. The CDR3 consists of 15 residues. The CDR3 coding sequence is TGTGCCAGCAGCACACGACAGGGAGATCCCGGGGAGCTGTTTTTT. Translation gives CASSTRQGDPGELFF.

The CDR3 is CASSPSGSTGELFF. The CDR3 bases are TGTGCCAGCAGCCCTAGCGGGAGTACCGGGGAGCTGTTTTTT. J is TRBJ2-2 and V is TRBV2; 10 nucleotides agree with TRBD2. The germline CDR1 and CDR2 sequences are SNHLY and FYNNEI. The CDR3 extends over 14 amino acids. V dropped 6 bases and J dropped 5; count of bases not matched to a gene: 3.

The chain has TRBV27 and TRBJ2-1, with TRBD2 matching over 10 bases. Germline CDR1 and CDR2: MNHEY and SMNVEV (reference sequence). This CDR3 is built from 19 residues. The junction had 21 bases not matched to a gene; V was cut back by 5 bases and J by 8 bases. This chain's CDR3 is CASSPSNPSPAGGPYEQFF. CDR3 sequence (DNA): TGTGCCAGCAGTCCCTCCAATCCATCCCCAGCGGGAGGGCCGTATGAGCAGTTCTTC.

The V and J genes are TRBV9 and TRBJ2-5; tentatively, D is TRBD1 (6 bases). This CDR3 has 17 residues. Germline loops: CDR1 SGDLS, CDR2 YYNGEE. V dropped 2 bases and J dropped 0 bases, with 17 bases sitting between them. CDR3 sequence (DNA): TGTGCCAGCAGCGTTATCCCACAGACAGGCAACCAAGAGACCCAGTACTTC. Protein sequence: CASSVIPQTGNQETQYF. Looking up the rest from reference TRBV9 and TRBJ2-5 gives the full variable domain: DSGVTQTPKHLITATGQRVTLRCSPRSGDLSVYWYQQSLDQGLQFLIQYYNGEERAKGNILERFSAQQFPDLHSELNLSSLELGDSALYFCASSVIPQTGNQETQYFGPGTRLLVL.

The V and J genes are TRBV6-2 or TRBV6-3 and TRBJ2-3, with TRBD2 matching over 12 bases. The CDR3 is 17 amino acids. In germline, CDR1 is MNHEY, CDR2 SVGEGT. With 4 bases clipped from V and 4 bases from J, the junction kept 9 bases outside the gene matches. CDR3 protein: CASSSRPSGRVPDTQYF. CDR3 nucleotide sequence: TGTGCCAGCAGTTCTCGTCCTAGCGGGAGGGTCCCAGATACGCAGTATTTT.

The chain carries TRBV3-1 (or the pseudogene TRBV3-2) and TRBJ1-5, with 9 bases that match TRBD1. CDR1 LGHDT and CDR2 YNNKEL come from the germline V gene (reference sequence). V trimming: 3 bases; J trimming: 7 bases; junction bases outside the gene matches: 16. CDR3 length: 18 amino acids. The CDR3 is CASSQFIENRGQRQPQHF. In nucleotides, the CDR3 is TGTGCCAGCAGCCAGTTTATCGAGAACAGGGGGCAACGGCAGCCCCAGCATTTT.

V and J are TRBV5-4 and TRBJ1-2, with TRBD1 identical over 11 bases. The V and J ends lost 4 bases and 6 bases, in that order; junction bases with no gene match: 5. The CDR3 runs 14 residues. The V gene's germline CDR1 is SGHNT and CDR2 YYREEE (reference sequence). DNA of the CDR3: TGTGCCAGCAGCGAAGGACAGGGGGCCGATGGCTACACCTTC. It yields the protein CASSEGQGADGYTF.

This clone was detected once. The chain has TRBV4-2 and TRBJ2-1, with TRBD2 matching 8 bases. This CDR3 region has 14 residues. After removal of 5 bases from V and 4 bases from J, the junction contained 4 bases not matched to a gene. Germline lookup yields CDR1 LGHNA and CDR2 YNFKEQ. The CDR3 region has the DNA TGTGCCAGCAGCAGGGCTAGCGGGTACAATGAGCAGTTCTTC. This translates into CASSRASGYNEQFF.

The sample holds one count of this clone. The chain couples TRBV9 to TRBJ2-1, with TRBD2 as a possible D gene (5 bases). The CDR3 covers 13 residues. V lost 3 bases and J 6 bases, leaving 10 bases between the germline ends. The germline CDR1 and CDR2 sequences are SGDLS and YYNGEE. The CDR3 DNA is TGTGCCAGCAGCGCGGGGAAGATCAATGAGCAGTTCTTC. Its protein product is CASSAGKINEQFF. Variable domain in full (rest from reference TRBV9 and TRBJ2-1): DSGVTQTPKHLITATGQRVTLRCSPRSGDLSVYWYQQSLDQGLQFLIQYYNGEERAKGNILERFSAQQFPDLHSELNLSSLELGDSALYFCASSAGKINEQFFGPGTRLTVL.

Remarks on this clone: This sample includes further DNA sequences coding for the same CDR3. V usage is TRBV3-1 (or the pseudogene TRBV3-2) and J usage is TRBJ1-1, with D tentatively TRBD1 (5 bases). Trimming removed 3 bases from V and 4 bases from J, with 6 bases in between. Germline V lookup: CDR1 LGHDT, CDR2 YNNKEL (reference sequence). This CDR3 is built from 12 residues. The CDR3 reads CASSQGPTEAFF. The CDR3 region has the DNA TGTGCCAGCAGCCAGGGGCCCACTGAAGCTTTCTTT.